A selection of T cell receptor beta chains follows, all from one sample in a study of blood T cell repertoires in COVID-19. Sequencing was performed with immunoSEQ multiplex PCR; in TCRdb, only in-frame clones are kept and a portion is missing. The sample has a few hundred thousand clones; under 90% are singletons. Sequenced input: peripheral blood. These receptors were obtained from a man aged 45-60 years with acute or convalescent COVID-19. CDR3s include the opening cysteine and the closing phenylalanine or tryptophan.

J gene	V gene	CDR3 protein
TRBJ1-1	TRBV7-2	CASSLVLANTEAFF
TRBJ1-3	TRBV4-2	CASSQVGTGFSSGNTIYF
TRBJ1-2	TRBV7-9	CASSLWGSTGGTYGYTF
TRBJ1-2	TRBV6-5	CASSPGTGVPGYTF
TRBJ2-2	TRBV2	CASRIGGVSTGELFF
TRBJ2-2	TRBV6-6	CASRPPGQNTGELFF
TRBJ2-1	TRBV27	CASSLSIRTRGNEQFF
TRBJ2-1	TRBV11-3	CASSGATSGSNEQFF
TRBJ1-2	TRBV9	CASSVDLNYGYTF
TRBJ2-7	TRBV19	CASSIGGSSVYEQYF
TRBJ1-2	TRBV12-5	CASGTLLRGGDGYTF
TRBJ2-6	TRBV4-1	CASSQERGTSGANVLTF
TRBJ1-4	TRBV30	CAWTHTSAREKLFF
TRBJ1-2	TRBV9	CASSTSRGDYGYTF
TRBJ1-6	TRBV9	CASSAGDSWNSPLHF
TRBJ1-1	TRBV12-3/TRBV12-4	CASRTRQHKAFF
TRBJ2-3	TRBV5-1	CASSLVPRGQGTDTQYF
TRBJ2-1	TRBV5-1	CASSPGSGESYNEQFF
TRBJ1-1	TRBV12-3/TRBV12-4	CASSFEQNTEAFF
TRBJ1-1	TRBV5-6	CASRSRGQNTEAFF
TRBJ2-5	TRBV5-8	CASRSLRGYQETQYF
TRBJ2-3	TRBV19	CASSMAGGRDTQYF